This T cell receptor (beta chain) was captured by sequencing in a study of T cell responses to AZD1222 COVID-19 vaccine. General observations from the study: Clonal diversity may have been underestimated in mostly white British donors. No day 14 peak samples; only post-peak repertoires were characterized.

With respect to this clone: Its specificity is not known.

This CDR3 has 15 residues. Germline trimming cut 3 bases from V and 10 bases from J; bases unmatched to any gene: 7. Germline CDR1 reads SGHAT; CDR2 reads FQNNGV. Sequenced by immunoSEQ multiplex PCR; TCRdb stores in-frame clones only, minus some. The sample yields more than 150,000 clones, 90% to 95% seen once. The chain couples TRBV11-2 to TRBJ2-1, with 12 positions matching TRBD2. This clonotype was obtained from an adult in good health. The sequencing used peripheral blood, collected on day 0 of AZD1222 vaccination. For the CDR3, the DNA is TGTGCCAGCAGCTTGGGACTAGCGGGTGCAGACGAGCAGTTCTTC. This sequence encodes CASSLGLAGADEQFF.